The rows below give T cell receptor beta chains drawn from one sample of a study of blood T cell repertoires in COVID-19. TCRdb's table, derived via immunoSEQ multiplex PCR, lists solely in-frame clones and lacks some. In the table there are roughly 55,000 clones, around 77% of which are singletons. The material sequenced was peripheral blood. The origin of the receptors is a man in his sixties with acute or convalescent COVID-19. Each CDR3 is given with its conserved first and last residue.

V gene	J gene	CDR3 length	CDR3 protein
TRBV7-3	TRBJ1-1	15	CASSQGAGFNTEAFF
TRBV6-5	TRBJ1-1	12	CAVTGGYTEAFF
TRBV4-1	TRBJ1-2	13	CASSYGGVRGYTF
TRBV5-1	TRBJ2-2	16	CASSLRDRANTGELFF
TRBV11-2	TRBJ1-1	15	CASSSRTGANTEAFF
TRBV9	TRBJ1-1	15	CASMPFLGSWTEAFF
TRBV2	TRBJ2-7	11	CASTDRVEQYF
TRBV19	TRBJ1-5	16	CASSSRAGVGGQPQHF
TRBV10-3	TRBJ2-5	14	CAISDWTREETQYF
TRBV3-1/TRBV3-2	TRBJ1-1	15	CASSQEYSLNTEAFF
TRBV18	TRBJ1-6	16	CASSPRQGGLYSPLHF
TRBV20-1	TRBJ2-2	11	CSARSTGELFF
TRBV6-1	TRBJ1-5	16	CASSEVRGVSNQPQHF
TRBV11-2	TRBJ1-2	16	CASSPQLANPNYGYTF
TRBV2	TRBJ1-1	12	CASGDRVGEAFF
TRBV10-3	TRBJ2-7	17	CAISESLQNPSQYEQYF
TRBV21-1	TRBJ1-1	16	CASSKEGQGRITEAFF
TRBV5-1	TRBJ1-2	14	CASSLEAGGHGYTF
TRBV30	TRBJ2-3	15	CASRLGSSSTDTQYF
TRBV14	TRBJ1-1	16	CASSHAFGQLNTEAFF